The 8 T cell receptor beta chains below come from one sample, sequenced in a study of blood T cell repertoires in COVID-19. The method was immunoSEQ multiplex PCR; TCRdb's version includes in-frame clones alone and lacks a portion of them. The sample lists 200,000 or so clones; about 83% were seen once. Sequenced input: peripheral blood. Receptors were obtained from a person between 70 and 80 years old with COVID-19, enrolled during active disease.

The rearrangement links TRBV30 to TRBJ2-7; D remains ambiguous. Trimming pared 3 bases from V and 0 bases from J, leaving 9 bases between. In germline, CDR1 is GTSNPN, CDR2 SVGIG (reference sequence). The CDR3 is made up of 13 amino acids. As DNA, the CDR3 is TGTGCCTGGAGAATCAAGAGCTCCTACGAGCAGTACTTC. Translating it yields CAWRIKSSYEQYF.

The chain couples TRBV28 to TRBJ1-5, with 7 bases lining up with TRBD1. The CDR3 sequence is 16 residues long. Germline values: CDR1 MDHEN, CDR2 SYDVKM. J was trimmed by 3 bases and V by 5 bases; bases with no gene match: 10. The CDR3 here is CASSHLRTGANQPQHF. Written as DNA, the CDR3 is TGTGCCAGCAGTCACCTGCGGACAGGAGCCAATCAGCCCCAGCATTTT.

This chain joins TRBV27 and TRBJ1-4; perhaps TRBD1 as D (5 bases). This CDR3 is built from 13 residues. Trimming removed 3 bases at V and 7 bases at J, with 9 bases between. Germline-derived CDR1 and CDR2 are MNHEY and SMNVEV (reference sequence). CDR3 region: CASSFRGFEKLFF. CDR3 coding DNA: TGTGCCAGCAGTTTTAGGGGCTTTGAAAAACTGTTTTTT.

The chain has TRBV5-4 and TRBJ2-5; 8 positions match TRBD1. Germline-derived CDR1 and CDR2 are SGHNT and YYREEE (reference sequence). The CDR3 is 15 amino acids. After removal of 4 bases from V and 5 bases from J, the junction contained 10 bases not matched to a gene. In nucleotides, the CDR3 is TGTGCCAGCAGCCCCTCAGGGGGCGCAGCGGAGACCCAGTACTTC. It specifies CASSPSGGAAETQYF.

The CDR3 is CASSLRAGGFREQYF. The CDR3 DNA reads TGTGCCAGCAGCTTACGGGCAGGGGGTTTTCGGGAGCAGTACTTC. The rearrangement joins TRBV7-9 to TRBJ2-7, with 7 bases aligning to TRBD1. Losses at the gene ends were 2 bases for V and 7 bases for J; bases not matched to a gene: 11. Per germline, CDR1 SEHNR and CDR2 FQNEAQ (reference sequence). The CDR3 extends over 15 amino acids. The full variable domain, rest sourced from reference TRBV7-9 and TRBJ2-7, is DTGVSQNPRHKITKRGQNVTFRCDPISEHNRLYWYRQTLGQGPEFLTYFQNEAQLEKSRLLSDRFSAERPKGSFSTLEIQRTEQGDSAMYLCASSLRAGGFREQYFGPGTRLTVT.

The chain combines TRBV30 with TRBJ2-1; 12 nucleotides line up with TRBD2. The CDR3 length is 16 residues. Per the germline V gene, CDR1 is GTSNPN and CDR2 is SVGIG (reference sequence). V lost 0 bases to trimming and J lost 7 bases; unmatched junction nucleotides: 7. The CDR3 loop is CAWSVRPSGRVNEQFF. The DNA for the CDR3 is TGTGCCTGGAGTGTACGCCCTAGCGGGAGGGTTAATGAGCAGTTCTTC.

This clone was recorded only once. The V and J genes are TRBV19 and TRBJ1-4; D is unresolved. V lost 5 bases and J 0 bases, leaving 7 bases between the germline ends. Per germline, CDR1 LNHDA and CDR2 SQIVND (reference sequence). This CDR3 has 14 amino acids. The CDR3 bases are TGTGCCAGTAGTCTGACAACAACTAATGAAAAACTGTTTTTT. This encodes CASSLTTTNEKLFF.

V is TRBV3-1 (or the pseudogene TRBV3-2) and J is TRBJ2-3; a weak D match, TRBD2 (5 bases). Germline CDR1 is LGHDT and CDR2 is YNNKEL (reference sequence). The CDR3 loop spans 16 amino acids. V was trimmed by 2 bases and J by 1 base, leaving 13 bases between them. CDR3 coding DNA: TGTGCCAGCAGCCAACCCTTGGGAGCAGGCACAGATACGCAGTATTTT. Its protein is CASSQPLGAGTDTQYF.